This T cell receptor beta chain stems from a study of cytomegalovirus exposure and HLA in healthy donors (TCRdb year 2017). Turning to the overall study: An earlier analysis of approximately 550 of the donors reported approximately 300 Gb of sequence data and around 110 million unique TCR beta sequences from around 200 million T cells. An early release covering more than 500 HLA-typed donors comprised about 300 gigabases of sequencing data and 85 million or so unique TCR sequences. The genetic ancestry cluster associated with self-reported Caucasian donors included about 84% of the roughly 400 genotyped donors. The aim of the study was to test whether cataloging public T cell receptors could identify signatures of past pathogen exposure. The study used immunosequencing to profile the T cell repertoires of 666 subjects and linked those repertoires to cytomegalovirus serostatus. Besides the first cohort of 666 subjects, a separate validation cohort made up of 90 to 150 different subjects was used. To predict cytomegalovirus infection status, the study combined high-throughput TCR immunosequencing, statistical association of individual TCRs with disease status, and machine learning. To study patterns of TCR occurrence, a later analysis re-analyzed previously published TCR beta repertoires from 700 or so donors and added high-resolution HLA genotyping. Rather than drawing on any new phenotypic data, the later analysis identified candidate immune exposures from TCR beta sequences and the way those sequences occurred across donors. An earlier analysis of 587 of the donors used high-throughput TCR beta sequencing to judge whether each TCR beta V gene segment behaved as functional or pseudogenic. Donor age, sex, ethnicity and CMV serostatus were compiled together with the repertoire data. In a later genetic analysis, genome-wide SNP genotypes for about three fifths of the 666 donors were used, and that subset was treated as a discovery cohort. All discovery cohort repertoires had been generated using a single sequencing platform. Class I and class II HLA loci were covered by the typing at four-digit resolution. Typing coverage varied by locus: roughly 620-640 donors for A, B, C, DRB1 and DQB1; approximately 500 for DQA1; around 570 for DPA1; under 490 for DPB1. Because of strong linkage in the cohort, five DR-DQ haplotypes were treated as single units for association and clustering. Among 300 to 500 genotyped donors of the cohort, an average of around 220,000 unique TCR beta nucleotide sequences was sequenced per donor, of which about 19% were non-productive.

As to this clone: Its antigen target is currently unknown. Base qualities were left out, and no much larger clone turns up one base away.

In total, 630 or so healthy bone marrow donors made up the cohort. At the time of sampling, all cohort members were nominally healthy, though unrecorded immune exposures were likely present. The donor tested CMV seronegative, placing the donor among the approximately 360 seronegative members of the cohort. A peripheral blood sample was provided by each donor, and peripheral blood mononuclear cells were used for TCR beta sequencing. The Qiagen DNeasy Blood Extraction Kit was used to extract genomic DNA from the blood cell samples. According to the germline V gene (reference sequence), CDR1 reads SGHNT and CDR2 reads YYREEE. Trimming takes 3 bases from V and 4 bases from J, and the germline ends sit 16 bases apart. Reading from cysteine to phenylalanine, the CDR3 counts 15 amino acids. The read is trimmed to its CDR3 DNA, 45 bases read in frame from base 1. The study at large found these results: A total of about 150 TCR beta chains were listed by the study as associated with cytomegalovirus. Because some donors lacked HLA typing at each locus, the association tests relied only on the typed subset. Assigning TCR associations to individual alleles was difficult when HLA alleles, especially DR and DQ, strongly co-occurred. A few of the identified cytomegalovirus-associated TCR beta chains were confirmed in vitro to be specific for cytomegalovirus antigens. According to a later analysis, TCR association rates differed among HLA loci, with DRB1 alleles showing the most associated TCRs and HLA-C alleles showing the fewest. Compared with equally common non-associated chains, HLA-associated TCR beta chains in a later analysis were more clonally expanded and had lower generation probabilities. Some IMGT-functional V segments, including TRBV6-2 and TRBV6-3, could not be told apart with the 87-base-pair reads, so those segments were excluded. In an earlier analysis of about 540 of the donors, most TCR beta V segments were observed in productive rearrangements about 90% or about 30% of the time, broadly matching IMGT annotations. In a later genetic analysis, a missense DCLRE1C variant was associated with V-gene and J-gene trimming of TCR beta chains, and the association was replicated in an independent cohort. The classifier was reported to diagnose cytomegalovirus status with high specificity and sensitivity in both the original and validation cohorts. The earlier analysis of nearly 600 of the donors excluded some 16 rarely observed V segments, including chromosome 9 orphons, because counts were too low. Linkage disequilibrium might explain the correlated functional status among segregating V segments, but an unknown experimental factor could not be excluded. Compared with the approximately 670-donor mean, donors in an Asian-associated ancestry cluster had fewer N-insertions in productive TCRs, according to a later genetic analysis. Several of the top co-occurrence clusters appeared to be linked to parvovirus B19, influenza, CMV and Epstein-Barr virus, according to a later analysis. While some public TCRs were present in many individuals, most TCR sequences turned up only very rarely across donors. In this cohort, only TCR beta chains were sequenced, and detectable features were limited by the absence of alpha or paired-chain data. The sequencing pipeline was judged likely to have produced a cluster of highly shared sequence variants as a technical artifact. Most CMV-associated TCR beta chains appeared to be HLA-restricted in a later analysis, and the HLA associations seemed to be driven largely by CMV exposure. The presence/absence analyses assumed that sequencing depth was roughly uniform across donors, and that assumption may not be true. The only immune exposure information available for the cohort was CMV serostatus. A further reported finding was that TCR beta sequences accurately predicted the HLA-A and HLA-B alleles for most subjects in the first cohort. It was suggested by the authors that the approach could potentially be generalized to other disease states and immunological phenotypes. In a later analysis, 15,000 to 20,000 TCR beta sequences were associated with specific HLA alleles at a false discovery rate of 0.05.

Library preparation was by the immunoSEQ multiplex PCR assay. For the multiplex PCR, a mixture combining 60 forward primers for TCR Vbeta segments and 13 reverse primers for TCR Jbeta segments was used. The CDR3 region of rearranged TCR beta genes was amplified from genomic DNA by a multiplex PCR assay. The amplified TCR beta libraries were sequenced on the Illumina HiSeq System as 87-base-pair reads. Processing in the source paper ran as follows. A later analysis counted about 82 million unique TCR beta chains across the 550 to 750 repertoires, and around 9.9 million of these chains were shared by at least two donors. Raw reads were error-corrected and collapsed into unique sequences with a nearest-neighbor algorithm that merged closely related sequences to remove PCR and sequencing errors. V, D and J gene segments were assigned by aligning CDR3 sequences to IMGT reference sequences. For a sequence to be retained, a match of at least six nucleotides was required to both a V gene segment and a J gene segment. Rearrangements were classified as productive when the CDR3 lacked stop codons and remained in frame with V and J, and all other rearrangements were classified as non-productive. Following IMGT convention, CDR3 was defined as the stretch from the second conserved V-encoded cysteine up to the conserved J-encoded phenylalanine. Sequences without an unambiguous match to a single V gene segment were excluded from the earlier analysis of several hundred of the donors. In an earlier analysis of 587 of the donors, V segments were called functional above 56.7% productive rearrangements and were called segregating when the between-donor standard deviation exceeded 5%. To diagnose cytomegalovirus status from the catalog of TCR beta chain sequences, a statistical classification framework was built. In a later analysis, TCR nucleotide sequences were compared against IMGT/GENE-DB human TR gene sequences so that V and J genes could be assigned. The TCRdist pipeline was used in a later analysis to assign CDR3 sequences and most-parsimonious VDJ recombination scenarios. In a later analysis, each TCR beta chain was defined by its CDR3 amino acid sequence together with its V-gene family, and reads without a unique V-gene family were excluded. To address suspected cross-contamination and a sequencing artifact, a later analysis removed under 600 highly shared, low-generation-probability nucleotide sequences. In a later analysis, a clonal expansion index was calculated for each public chain from normalized within-repertoire ranks of inferred template counts. A later analysis computed generation probabilities with a VDJ recombination model fitted to out-of-frame rearrangements, and checked the results against IGoR. Hypergeometric tests were used in a later analysis to score TCR-TCR, TCR-HLA and TCR-CMV co-occurrence, with a repertoire-size bias correction applied to the TCR pairs. False discovery rates were estimated in a later analysis by permuting HLA or CMV assignments 20 times. A later analysis grouped co-occurring TCRs with DBSCAN, adding TCRdist sequence similarity when clustering within HLA-allele-positive subsets. Repertoires with fewer than 30,000 or more than 120,000 public chains, plus five repertoires with anomalous nucleotide sharing, were excluded from co-occurrence clustering. The table comes from immuneACCESS by way of TCRdb, which keeps in-frame sequences with V and J called. Part of the clones is missing from these tables; in studies checked, under half for an unresolved V gene and the rest for unknown reasons. V, J and clone size reflect that table, while D and trimming were determined from the DNA. The sample table records 60,000 to 85,000 clones; 75% to 85% of these occur just once. The ten largest clones take up roughly 3.5% of the sample.

The sequencing input was PBMCs. The V and J genes are TRBV5-4 and TRBJ1-2; a tentative D call is TRBD1 (5 bases match). The clonotype originates from a man aged 35-49 years in good health and CMV-seronegative. CDR3 sequence: CASSSTREGTYGYTF. In nucleotide form, the sequence is TGTGCCAGCAGCTCCACCCGGGAGGGGACCTATGGCTACACCTTC.